These T cell receptor beta chains were read from a single sample in a study of blood T cell repertoires in COVID-19. This table comes from immunoSEQ multiplex PCR, and its TCRdb copy is limited to in-frame clones, with some not included. Among around 270,000 clones listed, 85% to 90% were seen once. Input material: peripheral blood. The source of these receptors is a man between 25 and 39 years old with acute or convalescent COVID-19. CDR3s include the opening cysteine and the closing phenylalanine or tryptophan. A D gene is named only where the DNA matches it firmly. Rows give clone size only sometimes, using once, few, many, or a class for an expanded clone.

16,TRBD2,NA,TRBJ2-5,TRBV6-1,TGTGCCAGCAGTGGGCCCTTAGCGGGGGCCCAAGAGACCCAGTACTTC,CASSGPLAGAQETQYF
15,NA,NA,TRBJ2-3,TRBV30,TGTGCCTGGAGTGGTATGGGGGGGCAAACAGATACGCAGTATTTT,CAWSGMGGQTDTQYF
16,TRBD1,NA,TRBJ1-3,TRBV5-5,TGTGCCAGCAGCCGTAAAGGGGACAGGGAGAGAAACACCATATATTTT,CASSRKGDRERNTIYF
13,TRBD1,once,TRBJ1-1,TRBV7-9,TGTGCCAGCAGCCCACAGGGGGCCGCTGAAGCTTTCTTT,CASSPQGAAEAFF
17,NA,NA,TRBJ1-2,TRBV10-2,TGCGCCAGCAGTGTCTCTACGCGTTCGCCGACAGTCTATGGCTACACCTTC,CASSVSTRSPTVYGYTF
16,TRBD1,few,TRBJ1-2,TRBV7-8,TGTGCCAGCAGCTATATAGGGACAGGGGTTACCTATGGCTACACCTTC,CASSYIGTGVTYGYTF
16,TRBD1,NA,TRBJ1-2,TRBV4-1,TGCGCCAGCAGCCGCGCGATGACAGGGGGCGACTATGGCTACACCTTC,CASSRAMTGGDYGYTF
11,NA,once,TRBJ2-3,TRBV12-3/TRBV12-4,TGTGCCAGCAGCCTCTTGGATACGCAGTATTTT,CASSLLDTQYF
14,NA,NA,TRBJ2-7,TRBV6-6,TGTGCCAGCAGCCGGGACTCTCCGGGCTACGAGCAGTACTTC,CASSRDSPGYEQYF
14,TRBD1,NA,TRBJ2-4,TRBV5-1,TGCGCCAGCAGCTACTACCGGGACAGAAACATTCAGTACTTC,CASSYYRDRNIQYF
15,TRBD2,NA,TRBJ2-1,TRBV19,TGTGCCAGTAGCCTAGCGGGGCTCTCCTACAATGAGCAGTTCTTC,CASSLAGLSYNEQFF
13,NA,NA,TRBJ2-1,TRBV7-3,TGTGCCAGCAGCTTGGGGGGTACCAATGAGCAGTTCTTC,CASSLGGTNEQFF
16,NA,NA,TRBJ1-5,TRBV27,TGTGCCAGCAGTTCTTCAGTGGGACATAGCAATCAGCCCCAGCATTTT,CASSSSVGHSNQPQHF
12,NA,NA,TRBJ1-1,TRBV7-9,TGTGCCAGCAGCTATGTTTCGGGGAGAGCTTTCTTT,CASSYVSGRAFF
14,TRBD1,few,TRBJ2-1,TRBV7-3,TGTGCCAGCAGCCGGGACAGGATAAACAATGAGCAGTTCTTC,CASSRDRINNEQFF
17,NA,NA,TRBJ2-2,TRBV9,TGTGCCAGCAGCCAGGGGGGCAGCCCTCGGTATCCGGGGGAGCTGTTTTTT,CASSQGGSPRYPGELFF
18,TRBD2,once,TRBJ2-6,TRBV5-4,TGTGCCAGCAGTTTAATTGTCCTAGCGGGAGCTGGGGCCAACGTCCTGACTTTC,CASSLIVLAGAGANVLTF
12,NA,NA,TRBJ2-7,TRBV7-8,TGTGCCAGCAGCCTAACTAATTATGGGCAGTACTTC,CASSLTNYGQYF
14,TRBD1,NA,TRBJ2-7,TRBV6-5,TGTGCCAGCAGCCCGGGGGACAGGCCTTACGAGCAGTACTTC,CASSPGDRPYEQYF
13,NA,NA,TRBJ1-1,TRBV7-8,TGTGCCAGCAGCGCCTCGAGGAGCACTGAAGCTTTCTTT,CASSASRSTEAFF
14,NA,NA,TRBJ2-3,TRBV7-2,TGTGCCAGCAGCCCTGACAGCGGGACAGATACGCAGTATTTT,CASSPDSGTDTQYF
14,TRBD2,NA,TRBJ2-7,TRBV28,TGTGCCAGCAGTTACAGACTAGCGGACTACGAGCAGTACTTC,CASSYRLADYEQYF
14,NA,NA,TRBJ1-1,TRBV18,TGTGCCAGCTCACCCGCGGGGGCGAACACTGAAGCTTTCTTT,CASSPAGANTEAFF
14,TRBD2,NA,TRBJ2-1,TRBV19,TGTGCCAGTAGTATCGCTAGCGGGAGGAATGAGCAGTTCTTC,CASSIASGRNEQFF
18,NA,NA,TRBJ1-1,TRBV3-1/TRBV3-2,TGTGCCAGCAGCCAAGCCTGGTCAGGCGTTGCCCAGAACACTGAAGCTTTCTTT,CASSQAWSGVAQNTEAFF
11,NA,once,TRBJ1-1,TRBV12-3/TRBV12-4,TGTGCCAGCAGTTTATTCAGTGAAGCTTTCTTT,CASSLFSEAFF
14,NA,NA,TRBJ2-4,TRBV9,TGTGCCAGCAGCCAGGAGGCAGGAGGTGGGATTCAGTACTTC,CASSQEAGGGIQYF
15,TRBD1,NA,TRBJ1-4,TRBV5-1,TGCGCCAGCAGCCCACCGGGACAGACACATGAAAAACTGTTTTTT,CASSPPGQTHEKLFF
15,TRBD1,NA,TRBJ1-6,TRBV7-6,TGTGCCAGCAGCCGGGACAGGACTGGTGGTTCACCCCTCCACTTT,CASSRDRTGGSPLHF
12,NA,NA,TRBJ2-5,TRBV5-1,TGCGCCAGCAGCGACTATATAGAGACCCAGTACTTC,CASSDYIETQYF
14,NA,NA,TRBJ1-4,TRBV28,TGTGCCAGCAGTTTAAGTTACAGTCGGGAAAAACTGTTTTTT,CASSLSYSREKLFF
14,TRBD1,NA,TRBJ1-2,TRBV11-2,TGTGCCAGCAGCCAGACAGGGGGTAACTATGGCTACACCTTC,CASSQTGGNYGYTF
13,NA,NA,TRBJ1-4,TRBV2,TGTGCCAGCAGTGAAAAAGGGGGTGAAAAACTGTTTTTT,CASSEKGGEKLFF
13,NA,NA,TRBJ1-1,TRBV6-5,TGTGCCAGCAGTTACTTGGGGGCGGCTGAAGCTTTCTTT,CASSYLGAAEAFF
14,NA,NA,TRBJ2-1,TRBV2,TGTGCCAGCAGTGAATATTCACAGGGTGATGAGCAGTTCTTC,CASSEYSQGDEQFF
15,NA,NA,TRBJ1-3,TRBV19,TGTGCCGGGAGCGGGTGGACCCTCCTTGGAAACACCATATATTTT,CAGSGWTLLGNTIYF
15,TRBD2,NA,TRBJ2-1,TRBV18,TGTGCCAGCTCACCACTAGCGGGAGGGGAAACTGAGCAGTTCTTC,CASSPLAGGETEQFF
15,TRBD2,NA,TRBJ2-7,TRBV11-2,TGTGCCAGCAGCCCCGGACTAGCGGGAGATCTCGAGCAGTACTTC,CASSPGLAGDLEQYF
11,NA,NA,TRBJ2-7,TRBV28,TGTGCCAGCAGTGGGACTTACGAGCAGTACTTC,CASSGTYEQYF
13,NA,NA,TRBJ1-2,TRBV28,TGTGCCAGCAGATCCAGGGGAGTTGACGGCTACACCTTC,CASRSRGVDGYTF
15,NA,few,TRBJ1-3,TRBV6-5,TGTGCCAGCAGAAGGGACTTGAGCTCTGGAAACACCATATATTTT,CASRRDLSSGNTIYF
17,NA,NA,TRBJ2-5,TRBV7-9,TGTGCCAGCAGCCCTGCCGTAAGCTCCGGGGACCAAGAGACCCAGTACTTC,CASSPAVSSGDQETQYF
16,NA,NA,TRBJ1-6,TRBV19,TGTGCCAGTAGTATCGCGGCACCCCGCCATAATTCACCCCTCCACTTT,CASSIAAPRHNSPLHF
19,TRBD1,many,TRBJ1-5,TRBV19,TGTGCCAGTAGTACCCGGGACAGGGCACGAAGGAGAGGAGCTCAGCCCCAGCATTTT,CASSTRDRARRRGAQPQHF
13,NA,NA,TRBJ2-1,TRBV7-8,TGTGCCACCGACCGGGACACGTACAATGAGCAGTTCTTC,CATDRDTYNEQFF
17,TRBD1,NA,TRBJ1-2,TRBV28,TGTGCCAGCAGTTCTCCCGGGACAGGGGGTGGGAACTATGGCTACACCTTC,CASSSPGTGGGNYGYTF
14,TRBD1,NA,TRBJ1-2,TRBV2,TGTGCCAGCAGGGAAGACAGGGGGCTTTTTGGCTACACCTTC,CASREDRGLFGYTF
17,NA,NA,TRBJ1-4,TRBV28,TGTGCCAGCAGTTTATACAGGGATAGTATCGGAGATGAAAAACTGTTTTTT,CASSLYRDSIGDEKLFF
14,NA,NA,TRBJ1-3,TRBV18,TGTGCCAGCTCACCAGGACTTGCTGGAAACACCATATATTTT,CASSPGLAGNTIYF
16,TRBD2,once,TRBJ2-5,TRBV3-1/TRBV3-2,TGTGCCAGCAGCCCCCGACTAGCGGGGGGGCAGGAGACCCAGTACTTC,CASSPRLAGGQETQYF
15,TRBD1,NA,TRBJ2-5,TRBV9,TGTGCCAGCAGCGTGGGGACAGGGTTGCAAGAGACCCAGTACTTC,CASSVGTGLQETQYF
14,TRBD2,NA,TRBJ2-5,TRBV3-1/TRBV3-2,TGTGCCAGCGGGAGACTAGCGGGAGGTGAGACCCAGTACTTC,CASGRLAGGETQYF
17,NA,once,TRBJ2-3,TRBV29-1,TGCAGCGTTGAAGGGCGGTTGGCGATTAAACTCACAGATACGCAGTATTTT,CSVEGRLAIKLTDTQYF